The 32 T cell receptor beta chains presented below share a single source sample, sequenced in a study of blood T cell repertoires in COVID-19. TCRdb's copy holds only in-frame clones and misses some; the assay was immunoSEQ multiplex PCR. The sample contains about 87,000 clones, roughly 82% of which appear only once. The source material was peripheral blood. Source of these receptors: a human donor in a cohort sampled during active COVID-19.

The CDR3 bases are TGTGCCAGCACCATCCCCACTAGCGGCACAGATACGCAGTATTTT. Its protein product is CASTIPTSGTDTQYF. V gene TRBV28 combines with J gene TRBJ2-3; TRBD2 matches at 7 bases. The V segment lost 7 bases and the J segment 1 base; nucleotides outside the gene matches: 8. The CDR3 is made up of 15 amino acids. Germline loops: CDR1 MDHEN, CDR2 SYDVKM.

The chain has TRBV14 and TRBJ1-4; 7 positions agree with TRBD1. The CDR3 has 15 amino acids. Trimming cost V 4 bases and J 7 bases; bases outside gene matches: 9. Germline lookup yields CDR1 SGHDN and CDR2 FVKESK. The DNA for the CDR3 is TGTGCCAGCAGCCTCGCGCGACAGGGACGTGAAAAACTGTTTTTT. This sequence encodes CASSLARQGREKLFF. Filled out from reference TRBV14 and TRBJ1-4, the complete variable domain reads EAGVTQFPSHSVIEKGQTVTLRCDPISGHDNLYWYRRVMGKEIKFLLHFVKESKQDESGMPNNRFLAERTGGTYSTLKVQPAELEDSGVYFCASSLARQGREKLFFGSGTQLSVL.

This chain links TRBV28 with TRBJ1-5; D ambiguous. The CDR3 has 13 amino acids. Per the germline V gene, CDR1 is MDHEN and CDR2 is SYDVKM. Trimming left V 5 bases short and J 4 bases short, with 9 bases between. CDR3 loop: CASSEAWNQPQHF. DNA for the CDR3: TGTGCCAGCAGTGAGGCGTGGAATCAGCCCCAGCATTTT.

This sequence joins TRBV6-5 and TRBJ2-7; 10 positions agree with TRBD2. The ends lost 11 bases at V and 5 bases at J; junction bases unmatched: 9. Germline loops: CDR1 MNHEY, CDR2 SVGAGI. This CDR3 region has 13 residues. CDR3 sequence reads: CAARASGGHEQYF. The CDR3 DNA reads TGTGCCGCTCGGGCTAGCGGGGGCCACGAGCAGTACTTC.

The chain combines TRBV27 with TRBJ2-1; TRBD1 aligns across 10 bases. Trimming took 6 bases from V and 2 from J; bases not matched to a gene: 7. Germline V gene data show CDR1 as MNHEY and CDR2 as SMNVEV (reference sequence). The CDR3 extends over 16 amino acids. Written as DNA, the CDR3 is TGTGCCAGCAGCTTAGGACAGGGGGGCGCCTACAATGAGCAGTTCTTC. This sequence encodes CASSLGQGGAYNEQFF.

The chain joins TRBV18 to TRBJ2-1; TRBD2 might be the D (6 bases). The CDR3 is made up of 16 amino acids. CDR1 is KGHSH, CDR2 LQKENI, per germline. Trimming stripped 2 bases from V and 0 bases from J, with 11 bases between. Here the CDR3 reads CASSPSGLSSYNEQFF. The CDR3 DNA follows: TGTGCCAGCTCACCAAGCGGGCTGAGCTCCTACAATGAGCAGTTCTTC.

The count of this clone is one. The rearrangement joins TRBV4-3 to TRBJ1-2; D might be TRBD1 (6 bases). The V gene's germline CDR1 is LGHNA and CDR2 YSLEER. Trimming left V 1 base short and J 1 base short, with 16 bases between. This CDR3 spans 17 amino acids. CDR3 in DNA: TGCGCCAGCAGCCAAGTAGGTTCAGGGGAAGTTAACTATGGCTACACCTTC. Its protein product is CASSQVGSGEVNYGYTF.

This sequence joins TRBV24-1 and TRBJ2-1; tentatively, D is TRBD1 (6 bases). CDR3 length: 13 amino acids. Germline CDR1 and CDR2: KGHDR and SFDVKD. Trimming removed 5 bases at V and 10 bases at J, with 14 bases between. The CDR3 protein is CATSARQAGEQFF. The CDR3 DNA reads TGTGCCACCAGTGCGAGACAGGCTGGGGAGCAGTTCTTC.

This clone has just a few counts. This sequence joins TRBV19 and TRBJ2-1; no clear D. V lost 0 bases and J 8 bases, leaving 5 bases between the germline ends. The CDR3 length is 12 residues. The V gene's germline CDR1 is LNHDA and CDR2 SQIVND (reference sequence). This CDR3 is CASSIERDEQFF. In DNA, the CDR3 is TGTGCCAGTAGTATAGAGCGTGATGAGCAGTTCTTC.

Here the CDR3 DNA reads TGTGCCAGCAGCTCCGGGACAGGGGGTCGGGAGACCCAGTACTTC. Its translation is CASSSGTGGRETQYF. J is TRBJ2-5 and V is TRBV5-4; TRBD1 matches 11 bases. Germline-derived CDR1 and CDR2 are SGHNT and YYREEE (reference sequence). V lost 3 bases to trimming and J lost 5 bases; unmatched junction nucleotides: 6. This CDR3 has 15 amino acids. Full variable domain (outside the CDR3, taken from reference TRBV5-4 and TRBJ2-5): ETGVTQSPTHLIKTRGQQVTLRCSSQSGHNTVSWYQQALGQGPQFIFQYYREEENGRGNFPPRFSGLQFPNYSSELNVNALELDDSALYLCASSSGTGGRETQYFGPGTRLLVL.

V and J are TRBV29-1 and TRBJ2-3; 10 bases match TRBD2. V lost 2 bases and J lost 0; bases outside the gene matches: 14. The CDR3 consists of 19 residues. Germline V gives CDR1 SQVTM, CDR2 ANQGSEA. CDR3 region: CSVELREVAGGGSTDTQYF. CDR3 coding DNA: TGCAGCGTTGAACTAAGGGAGGTAGCGGGGGGCGGAAGCACAGATACGCAGTATTTT.

The chain couples TRBV4-1 to TRBJ1-1, with 7 bases matching TRBD1. Trimming took 0 bases from V and 3 from J; bases not matched to a gene: 4. From germline, CDR1 is MGHRA and CDR2 YSYEKL. This CDR3 comprises 15 residues. The CDR3 protein is CASSQEVRGDTEAFF. Here the CDR3 DNA reads TGCGCCAGCAGCCAAGAAGTCAGGGGGGACACTGAAGCTTTCTTT.

The chain recombines TRBV3-1 (or the pseudogene TRBV3-2) with TRBJ2-3; 13 bases align to TRBD2. V lost 5 bases, J lost 8 bases, and 7 bases stayed unmatched. Per the germline V gene, CDR1 is LGHDT and CDR2 is YNNKEL (reference sequence). CDR3 size: 15 residues. CDR3: CASSYSLAGGGTQYF. The CDR3, as DNA: TGTGCCAGCAGCTATTCACTAGCGGGGGGGGGTACGCAGTATTTT.

V gene TRBV28 combines with J gene TRBJ2-2, with D possibly matching TRBD1 (5 bases). The CDR3 runs 14 residues. Germline V gene lookup returns CDR1 MDHEN and CDR2 SYDVKM. Trimming stripped 11 bases from V and 2 bases from J, with 15 bases between. The CDR3 loop reads CACKKGVNTGELFF. CDR3 nucleotide sequence: TGTGCCTGTAAGAAAGGGGTTAACACCGGGGAGCTGTTTTTT.

This sequence joins TRBV3-1 (or the pseudogene TRBV3-2) and TRBJ2-1; 8 bases align to TRBD2. The junction had 8 bases not matched to a gene; V was cut back by 2 bases and J by 2 bases. Germline V lookup: CDR1 LGHDT, CDR2 YNNKEL (reference sequence). This CDR3 has 17 amino acids. The CDR3 is CASSQRASGRTYNEQFF. As DNA, the CDR3 is TGTGCCAGCAGCCAACGGGCTAGCGGGCGTACCTACAATGAGCAGTTCTTC.

The V call is TRBV5-8, the J call TRBJ2-3, with 7 bases lining up with TRBD1. CDR1 and CDR2 from the germline V gene are SGHTS and YDEGEE. CDR3 length: 15 amino acids. With V trimmed by 3 bases and J by 2 bases, 6 bases remained unmatched. The CDR3 loop reads CASSWWTGSTDTQYF. The CDR3 DNA is TGTGCCAGCAGCTGGTGGACAGGTTCCACAGATACGCAGTATTTT. Complete variable domain (other parts from reference TRBV5-8 and TRBJ2-3): EAGVTQSPTHLIKTRGQQATLRCSPISGHTSVYWYQQALGLGLQFLLWYDEGEERNRGNFPPRFSGRQFPNYSSELNVNALELEDSALYLCASSWWTGSTDTQYFGPGTRLTVL.

As for this clone: The sample holds other DNA sequences that translate to the same CDR3. The V call is TRBV5-1, the J call TRBJ2-2, with a weak D call TRBD1 (5 bases). CDR3 length: 15 residues. Germline CDR1 reads SGHRS; CDR2 reads YFSETQ. Trimming took 4 bases from V and 3 from J, leaving 13 bases between them. For the CDR3, the DNA is TGCGCCAGCAGCCTGAGGACATACGACACCGGGGAGCTGTTTTTT. It encodes CASSLRTYDTGELFF.

This clone was recorded at least ten times. The rearrangement uses TRBV9 and TRBJ1-3; D is unresolved. Germline V gene data show CDR1 as SGDLS and CDR2 as YYNGEE. This CDR3 contains 14 residues. V shed 6 bases and J shed 4 bases, with 14 bases lying between them. DNA of the CDR3: TGTGCCAGCACCCCCGTCGGGTGGGGAAACACCATATATTTT. Amino acids: CASTPVGWGNTIYF. The full variable domain, rest sourced from reference TRBV9 and TRBJ1-3, is DSGVTQTPKHLITATGQRVTLRCSPRSGDLSVYWYQQSLDQGLQFLIQYYNGEERAKGNILERFSAQQFPDLHSELNLSSLELGDSALYFCASTPVGWGNTIYFGEGSWLTVV.

The gene calls are TRBV6-2 or TRBV6-3 and TRBJ2-5; 9 bases agree with TRBD1. Germline CDR1 reads MNHEY; CDR2 reads SVGEGT. Trimming at V came to 5 bases and at J to 5 bases, leaving 3 bases not matched to a gene. The CDR3 is 13 amino acids. The CDR3 region has the DNA TGTGCCAGCAGTGACAGGGGGGAGGAGACCCAGTACTTC. Protein sequence: CASSDRGEETQYF.

The chain has TRBV7-6 and TRBJ2-3; the match to TRBD2 covers 9 bases. V was pared by 4 bases and J by 0 bases, with 5 bases of the junction left unmatched. The CDR3 loop spans 16 amino acids. Germline lookup yields CDR1 SGHVS and CDR2 FNYEAQ. The DNA of the CDR3 is TGTGCCAGCAGCTCACACGCGGGGGGGAGCACAGATACGCAGTATTTT. Protein product: CASSSHAGGSTDTQYF.

The chain recombines TRBV6-2 or TRBV6-3 with TRBJ1-5; 7 bases are a match to TRBD1. The germline V gene has CDR1 MNHEY and CDR2 SVGEGT. The CDR3 loop spans 17 amino acids. V was pared by 4 bases and J by 5 bases, with 14 bases of the junction left unmatched. The CDR3 reads CASSSIVPGQTYQPQHF. CDR3 nucleotide sequence: TGTGCCAGCAGTTCCATCGTACCGGGACAGACCTATCAGCCCCAGCATTTT.

CDR3 DNA: TGTGCCAGCACCCTAATTGGGCGCCCGGATGGCTACACCTTC. It is translated as CASTLIGRPDGYTF. The chain recombines TRBV28 with TRBJ1-2; D ambiguous. V was clipped by 7 bases and J by 6 bases, with 18 bases between them. Germline lookup yields CDR1 MDHEN and CDR2 SYDVKM. The CDR3 spans 14 residues.

This chain links TRBV6-5 with TRBJ1-3; a possible D gene is TRBD1 (6 bases). Germline CDR1 and CDR2: MNHEY and SVGAGI. The CDR3 runs 14 residues. V lost 6 bases to trimming and J lost 1 base, with 10 bases between them. CDR3 residues: CASRAGVSGNTIYF. The CDR3 region has the DNA TGTGCCAGCAGAGCAGGGGTATCTGGAAACACCATATATTTT.

V gene TRBV7-2 combines with J gene TRBJ2-7; 11 positions agree with TRBD1. With 5 bases clipped from V and 3 bases from J, the junction kept 3 bases outside the gene matches. The CDR3 runs to 14 residues. In germline, CDR1 is SGHTA, CDR2 FQGNSA. CDR3 nucleotide sequence: TGTGCCAGCAGCGTGGGACAGGGGGTCTACGAGCAGTACTTC. Protein product: CASSVGQGVYEQYF.

V usage is TRBV15 and J usage is TRBJ2-1; TRBD2 is a possible D gene (6 bases). Germline V gene sequence: CDR1 LNHNV, CDR2 YYDKDF (reference sequence). The CDR3 runs to 14 residues. V lost 5 bases, J lost 3 bases, and 11 bases lay in between. The CDR3 loop reads CATSGDSLYNEQFF. Written as DNA, the CDR3 is TGTGCCACCAGCGGGGACTCCCTCTACAATGAGCAGTTCTTC.

This chain links TRBV6-5 with TRBJ2-1; a possible D gene is TRBD2 (6 bases). The CDR3 runs 13 residues. Germline V CDR1 and CDR2: MNHEY, SVGAGI. Trimming took off 6 bases at V and 6 bases at J, with 12 bases between the two ends. CDR3 residues: CASRAAGVNEQFF. The CDR3, as DNA: TGTGCCAGCAGGGCAGCGGGCGTCAATGAGCAGTTCTTC.

The gene calls are TRBV7-9 and TRBJ1-6; D is undetermined. CDR3 length: 14 amino acids. Germline V gives CDR1 SEHNR, CDR2 FQNEAQ (reference sequence). V shed 4 bases and J shed 10 bases, with 14 bases lying between them. DNA for the CDR3: TGTGCCAGCAGCTGGCGGGCTGGTGGCTCACCCCTCCACTTT. This sequence encodes CASSWRAGGSPLHF.

This chain uses TRBV6-5 with TRBJ2-1; 9 nucleotides line up with TRBD1. The V gene's germline CDR1 is MNHEY and CDR2 SVGAGI. The V and J ends lost 2 bases and 13 bases, in that order; junction bases with no gene match: 6. CDR3 length equals 13 residues. CDR3 nucleotide sequence: TGTGCCAGCAGTTACCATAACAGGGGGCTTCAGTTCTTC. Its protein product is CASSYHNRGLQFF.

This clone appeared a few times. The rearrangement links TRBV6-6 to TRBJ1-1; D is uncertain. This CDR3 is built from 13 residues. Germline-derived CDR1 and CDR2 are MNHNY and SVGAGI (reference sequence). Between the trimmed V and J ends, which lost 0 bases and 5 bases, there was a span of 7 bases. CDR3 sequence (DNA): TGTGCCAGCAGTTACTCCTTAGAAACTGAAGCTTTCTTT. This encodes CASSYSLETEAFF.

This clone was seen a single time. The chain recombines TRBV3-1 (or the pseudogene TRBV3-2) with TRBJ2-3, with D perhaps matching TRBD2 (6 bases). CDR1 is LGHDT and CDR2 is YNNKEL in the germline V gene (reference sequence). The CDR3 consists of 19 residues. Deletions cut 0 bases from V and 2 bases from J, with 21 bases between. The CDR3 DNA reads TGTGCCAGCAGCCAAGATAGGGCAGGGTCCGGACTATACACAGATACGCAGTATTTT. Its translation: CASSQDRAGSGLYTDTQYF.

This chain connects TRBV4-1 to TRBJ1-4, with 7 bases matching TRBD1. This CDR3 comprises 15 residues. CDR1 MGHRA and CDR2 YSYEKL come from the germline V gene. The V gene end was trimmed by 4 bases and the J gene end by 6 bases; junction bases not matched to a gene: 8. CDR3 sequence: CASSRKTGNDEKLFF. The CDR3 region has the DNA TGCGCCAGCAGCCGCAAGACAGGGAACGATGAAAAACTGTTTTTT.

The chain uses TRBV5-6 and TRBJ2-1, with D tentatively TRBD1 (6 bases). Trimming stripped 2 bases from V and 4 bases from J, with 10 bases between. CDR3 length: 14 amino acids. The germline V gene encodes CDR1 SGHDT and CDR2 YYEEEE. Here the CDR3 DNA reads TGTGCCAGCAGCTTCCAGGGGCTATACAATGAGCAGTTCTTC. Its protein is CASSFQGLYNEQFF.